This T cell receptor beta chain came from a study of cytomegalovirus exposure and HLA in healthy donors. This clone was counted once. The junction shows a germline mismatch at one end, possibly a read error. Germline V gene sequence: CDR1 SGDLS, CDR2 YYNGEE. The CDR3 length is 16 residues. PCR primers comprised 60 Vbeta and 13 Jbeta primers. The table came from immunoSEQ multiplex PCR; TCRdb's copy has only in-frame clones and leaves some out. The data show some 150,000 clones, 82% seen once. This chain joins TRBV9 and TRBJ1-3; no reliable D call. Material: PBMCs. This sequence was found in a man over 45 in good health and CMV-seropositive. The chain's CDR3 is CASSAVPGISENTIYF. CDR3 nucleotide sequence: TGTGCCAGCAGCGCCGTGCCCGGGATCTCTGAAAACACCATATATTTT.